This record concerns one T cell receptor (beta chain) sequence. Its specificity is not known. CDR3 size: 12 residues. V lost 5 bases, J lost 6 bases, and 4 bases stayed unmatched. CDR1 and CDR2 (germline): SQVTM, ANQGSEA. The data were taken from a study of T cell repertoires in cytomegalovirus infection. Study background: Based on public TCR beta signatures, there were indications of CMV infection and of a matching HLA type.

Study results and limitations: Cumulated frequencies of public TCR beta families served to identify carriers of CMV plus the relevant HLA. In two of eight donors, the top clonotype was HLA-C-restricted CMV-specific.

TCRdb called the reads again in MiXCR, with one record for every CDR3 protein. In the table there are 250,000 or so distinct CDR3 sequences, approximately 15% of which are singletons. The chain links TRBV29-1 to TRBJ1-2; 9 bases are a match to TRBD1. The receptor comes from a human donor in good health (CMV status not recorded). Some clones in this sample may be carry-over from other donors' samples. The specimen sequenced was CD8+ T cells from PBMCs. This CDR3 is CSVRRDRDGYTF. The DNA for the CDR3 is TGCAGCGTTCGCCGGGACAGGGATGGCTACACCTTC.